Below are 5 T cell receptor beta chains sequenced from a single sample in a study of blood T cells in healthy people across ages. Primed by a sample-barcoded 5' primer and a J-beta primer mix, a second PCR proceeded for roughly 7 to 12 cycles. TCRdb re-called the 5' RACE reads through MiXCR, storing one row per CDR3 protein. The table records fewer than 1,000,000 distinct CDR3 sequences, about 45% of them present only once. Sequenced input: blood. The receptors here all came from a man older than 75 in good health.

The V and J genes are TRBV6-2 or TRBV6-3 and TRBJ2-1; 10 bases agree with TRBD2. Germline lookup yields CDR1 MNHEY and CDR2 SVGEGT. Trimming cost V 10 bases and J 5 bases; bases outside gene matches: 8. The CDR3 contains 14 residues. The CDR3 here is CATTGTSADNEQFF. The CDR3 bases are TGTGCCACGACCGGGACTAGCGCGGACAATGAGCAGTTCTTC.

This clonotype has just a few counts. The V call is TRBV10-3, the J call TRBJ1-3; D remains ambiguous. The CDR3 consists of 16 residues. V was pared by 6 bases and J by 0 bases, with 15 bases between. Germline CDR1 ENHRY, CDR2 SYGVKD. The DNA for the CDR3 is TGTGCCATCAGCCCACAGCTCCGTTCCTCTGGAAACACCATATATTTT. This sequence encodes CAISPQLRSSGNTIYF.

This clonotype was picked up one time. The chain couples TRBV24-1 to TRBJ1-2; 7 nucleotides match TRBD1. The CDR3 extends over 17 amino acids. Germline loops: CDR1 KGHDR, CDR2 SFDVKD. J was trimmed by 1 base and V by 2 bases; bases with no gene match: 9. The CDR3 DNA reads TGTGCCACCAGTGATTCTGCGGGACAGAACCGTAACTATGGCTACACCTTC. It yields the protein CATSDSAGQNRNYGYTF.

The V and J genes are TRBV5-5 and TRBJ2-5, with D possibly called TRBD1 or TRBD2 (7 bases each). The J call may be incorrect, as the DNA end agrees better with TRBJ2-7. This CDR3 comprises 17 residues. From germline, CDR1 is SGHKS and CDR2 YYEKEE (reference sequence). This CDR3 is CASSGDRQGFGRYEQYF. For the CDR3, the DNA is TGTGCCAGCAGCGGGGATAGACAGGGTTTCGGGAGGTACGAGCAGTACTTC.

This clonotype showed up many times. The rearrangement uses TRBV6-5 and TRBJ2-3; 7 positions match TRBD2. V shed 4 bases, J shed 5 bases, and the junction held 0 bases outside the gene matches. The CDR3 is 12 amino acids. Germline V gene lookup returns CDR1 MNHEY and CDR2 SVGAGI. The CDR3 here is CASSSSGDTQYF. The CDR3 DNA follows: TGTGCCAGCAGTTCTAGCGGAGATACGCAGTATTTT.